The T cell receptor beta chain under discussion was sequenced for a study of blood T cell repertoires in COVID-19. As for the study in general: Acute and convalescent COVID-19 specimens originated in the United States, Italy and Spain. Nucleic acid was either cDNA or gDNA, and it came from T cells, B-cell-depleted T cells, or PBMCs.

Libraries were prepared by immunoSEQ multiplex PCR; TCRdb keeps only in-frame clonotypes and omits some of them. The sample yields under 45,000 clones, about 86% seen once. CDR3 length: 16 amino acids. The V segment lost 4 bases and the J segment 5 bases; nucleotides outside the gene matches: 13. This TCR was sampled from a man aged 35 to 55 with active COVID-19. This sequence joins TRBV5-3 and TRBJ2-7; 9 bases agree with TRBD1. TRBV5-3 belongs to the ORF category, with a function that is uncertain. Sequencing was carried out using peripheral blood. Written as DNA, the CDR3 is TGTGCCAGAAGCCGTCATACACAGGGGGCTTGGAACGAGCAGTACTTC. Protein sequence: CARSRHTQGAWNEQYF.